Presented here are 12 T cell receptor beta chains from one specimen sequenced in a study of T cell repertoires in cytomegalovirus infection. One entry per CDR3 protein, called by TCRdb with MiXCR from the reads. In the table there are around 710,000 distinct CDR3 sequences, about 28% of which are singletons. For these receptors, no antigen is known. Sequencing used cultured CD8+ T cells from PBMCs, obtained from culture after CMV antigen stimulation. Receptors originate from a human donor in good health (CMV status not recorded). Some clones in this sample may be carry-over from other donors' samples.

The chain is built from TRBV7-8 and TRBJ1-1; D is possibly TRBD1 (5 bases). Germline CDR1 and CDR2: SGHVS and FQNEAQ. The CDR3 spans 15 residues. Trimming removed 8 bases from V and 4 bases from J, with 20 bases in between. This chain's CDR3 is CASGRSGTVATEAFF. CDR3 sequence (DNA): TGTGCCAGCGGTAGGTCAGGGACGGTCGCCACTGAAGCTTTCTTT. The full variable domain, in which reference TRBV7-8 and TRBJ1-1 provide the parts outside the CDR3, is GAGVSQSPRYKVAKRGQDVALRCDPISGHVSLFWYQQALGQGPEFLTYFQNEAQLDKSGLPSDRFFAERPEGSVSTLKIQRTQQEDSAVYLCASGRSGTVATEAFFGQGTRLTVV.

The sample holds a few counts of this clonotype. V gene TRBV6-7 combines with J gene TRBJ2-7; tentatively, D is TRBD1 (5 bases). TRBV6-7 is assigned to the ORF class and has an uncertain function. V shed 5 bases and J shed 3 bases, with 11 bases lying between them. This CDR3 contains 13 residues. The CDR3 region is CASSKGLHYEQYV. As DNA, the CDR3 is TGTGCCAGCAGTAAGGGGTTACACTACGAGCAGTACGTC.

The chain combines TRBV11-2 with TRBJ2-7, with D possibly being TRBD1 (6 bases). Germline V gene data show CDR1 as SGHAT and CDR2 as FQNNGV. V was cut by 5 bases and J by 0 bases, with 17 bases left in between. The CDR3 runs 16 residues. The CDR3 here is CASSQTPRGSSYEQYF. CDR3 sequence (DNA): TGTGCCAGCAGCCAAACCCCCAGGGGTAGCTCCTACGAGCAGTACTTC.

The chain joins TRBV6-6 to TRBJ2-7, with 9 bases fitting TRBD1. Unmatched junction bases numbered 16, after V lost 5 bases and J lost 5 bases. Germline loops: CDR1 MNHNY, CDR2 SVGAGI (reference sequence). The CDR3 contains 17 residues. CDR3 amino acids: CASSPSPLDRGGHEQYV. DNA of the CDR3: TGTGCCAGCAGTCCGTCCCCTCTGGACAGGGGTGGCCACGAGCAGTACGTC.

The J gene is TRBJ2-7, the V gene TRBV10-3; 10 positions match TRBD1. Trimming at V came to 2 bases and at J to 2 bases, leaving 3 bases not matched to a gene. Germline CDR1 ENHRY, CDR2 SYGVKD. This CDR3 has 15 residues. The CDR3, as DNA: TGTGCCATCAGTGAGCCGGGACAGGGGACCTACGAGCAGTACGTC. This encodes CAISEPGQGTYEQYV.

This clonotype was seen ten or more times. The chain joins TRBV7-2 to TRBJ1-6; D may be TRBD1 (6 bases). V gave up 1 base and J gave up 9 bases, with 7 bases separating them. The germline gives CDR1 SGHTA, CDR2 FQGNSA. This CDR3 comprises 13 residues. CDR3 coding DNA: TGTGCCAGCAGCTTAGACAGGGTTTCACCCCTCCACTTT. Translating gives CASSLDRVSPLHF.

The chain has TRBV5-4 and TRBJ2-7; 7 bases align to TRBD2. V lost 5 bases and J lost 2; bases outside the gene matches: 7. The CDR3 has 14 amino acids. The germline CDR1 and CDR2 sequences are SGHNT and YYREEE (reference sequence). The CDR3 here is CASSPAGRTYEQYF. CDR3 nucleotides: TGTGCCAGCAGTCCAGCGGGGCGAACCTACGAGCAGTACTTC.

The V gene is TRBV5-1, the J gene TRBJ1-4, with TRBD1 matching over 7 bases. V gave up 0 bases and J gave up 3 bases; unmatched junction bases: 5. Germline loops: CDR1 SGHRS, CDR2 YFSETQ. This CDR3 is built from 16 residues. The CDR3 spells CASSLGSGTANEKLFF. The CDR3 nucleotides are TGCGCCAGCAGCTTGGGGTCCGGGACAGCTAATGAAAAACTGTTTTTT. Drawing the rest from reference TRBV5-1 and TRBJ1-4, the complete variable domain is KAGVTQTPRYLIKTRGQQVTLSCSPISGHRSVSWYQQTPGQGLQFLFEYFSETQRNKGNFPGRFSGRQFSNSRSEMNVSTLELGDSALYLCASSLGSGTANEKLFFGSGTQLSVL.

This clonotype showed up just a few times. The V call is TRBV27, the J call TRBJ2-7, with D possibly called TRBD1 or TRBD2 (5 bases each). The CDR3 covers 15 residues. Trimming pared 0 bases from V and 3 bases from J, leaving 12 bases between. CDR1 is MNHEY and CDR2 is SMNVEV in the germline V gene (reference sequence). DNA for the CDR3: TGTGCCAGCAGTTTATCGGGGGACCGTTACTACGAGCAGTACTTC. Its translation is CASSLSGDRYYEQYF.

This clonotype came up many times. CDR3 loop: CASSLDGSRDSRRAQHF. CDR3 in DNA: TGTGCCAGCAGCTTAGATGGGTCCCGGGACAGTCGTCGGGCCCAGCATTTT. V gene TRBV7-8 combines with J gene TRBJ1-5; 7 bases align to TRBD1. Unmatched junction bases numbered 17, after V lost 1 base and J lost 11 bases. CDR1 and CDR2 (germline): SGHVS, FQNEAQ. The CDR3 extends over 17 amino acids.

The rearrangement uses TRBV3-1 and TRBJ1-2; 7 bases fit TRBD1. The CDR3 runs 13 residues. Germline V gene sequence: CDR1 LGHDT, CDR2 YNNKEL (reference sequence). Trimming cost V 3 bases and J 5 bases; bases outside gene matches: 3. CDR3 sequence reads: CASSHMTGYGYTF. For the CDR3, the DNA is TGTGCCAGCAGCCATATGACAGGGTATGGCTACACCTTC.

This clonotype was seen a few times. The J gene is TRBJ2-3, the V gene TRBV4-1, with TRBD2 matching 9 bases. With V trimmed by 1 base and J by 6 bases, 5 bases remained unmatched. The CDR3 totals 15 residues. CDR1 and CDR2 (germline): MGHRA, YSYEKL. This CDR3 is CASSQVAGGLDTQYF. In DNA form, the CDR3 reads TGCGCCAGCAGCCAAGTTGCGGGGGGGCTGGATACGCAGTATTTT.